The entry that follows covers one T cell receptor beta chain sequence. Antigen unknown. V gave up 6 bases and J gave up 4 bases; unmatched junction bases: 25. This CDR3 has 20 amino acids. Germline V CDR1 and CDR2: MNHNS, SASEGT. This sample stems from a study of blood T cells in healthy people across ages. Whole-study results and caveats: It was not possible, with unsorted PBMCs, to conclusively compare naive and antigen-experienced cells. Across samples, TCR beta diversity tracked strongly with naive T cell percentage. The study found more naive CD4+ cells and higher diversity in long-lived than aged donors. CMV status of donors was unknown, possibly confounding expanded clonotype changes.

PCR was performed a second time for roughly 7 to 11 cycles using a sample-barcoded 5' primer and a J-beta primer mix. TCRdb itself ran the 5' RACE reads through MiXCR, one entry per CDR3 protein. The repertoire holds about a million distinct CDR3 sequences, with 51% as singletons. The TCR originated in a woman aged 55-75 years in good health. The source material was blood. This rearrangement joins TRBV6-1 to TRBJ2-7; 9 bases map to TRBD1. The CDR3 protein is CASSPSTQYRTGERAYEQYF. The CDR3 nucleotides read TGTGCCAGCAGCCCATCTACGCAATATAGGACAGGGGAAAGGGCTTACGAGCAGTACTTC.